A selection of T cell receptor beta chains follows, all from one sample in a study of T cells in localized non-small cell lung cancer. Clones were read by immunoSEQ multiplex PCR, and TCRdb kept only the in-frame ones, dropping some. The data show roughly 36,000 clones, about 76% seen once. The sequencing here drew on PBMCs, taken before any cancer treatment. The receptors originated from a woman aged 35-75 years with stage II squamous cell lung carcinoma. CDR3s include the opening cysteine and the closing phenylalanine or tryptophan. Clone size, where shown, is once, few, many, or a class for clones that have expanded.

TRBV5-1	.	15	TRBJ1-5	CASSFGRFSNQPQHF
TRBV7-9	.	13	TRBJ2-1	CASSLYRDNEQFF
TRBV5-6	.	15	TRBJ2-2	CASSLGGDYTGELFF
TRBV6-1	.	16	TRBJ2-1	CASSEISTSWGNEQFF
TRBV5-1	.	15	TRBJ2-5	CASSQQGPYQETQYF
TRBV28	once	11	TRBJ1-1	CASSLSAEAFF
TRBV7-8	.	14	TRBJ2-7	CASSLGRLVYEQYF
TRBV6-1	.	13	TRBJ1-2	CASTSQGRDGYTF
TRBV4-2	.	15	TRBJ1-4	CASSFDGQGNEKLFF
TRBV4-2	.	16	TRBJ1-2	CASSQDKDSATYGYTF
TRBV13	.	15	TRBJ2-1	CASSFVAGGGNEQFF
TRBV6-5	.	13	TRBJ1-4	CATGGAPGEKLFF
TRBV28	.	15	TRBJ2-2	CASRKPSLGAGELFF
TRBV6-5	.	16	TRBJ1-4	CASSYAPGQGGEKLFF
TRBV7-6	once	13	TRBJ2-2	CASSYGGAGELFF
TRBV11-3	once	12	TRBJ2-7	CASSLAGGEQYF
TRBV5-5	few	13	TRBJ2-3	CASSGGAGDTQYF
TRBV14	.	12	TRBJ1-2	CASSLTGEGYTF
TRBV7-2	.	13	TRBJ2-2	CASSPLNTGELFF